The clone carrying this TCR beta chain was picked up one time. Its antigen is not identified. V was clipped by 3 bases and J by 6 bases; unmatched bases: 5. The CDR3 consists of 13 residues. Germline lookup yields CDR1 SQVTM and CDR2 ANQGSEA. This entry comes from a study of OX40 agonist ivuxolimab in advanced cancers. Study as a whole: Those enrolled were approximately 78% male, with a mean age of 60 years and ages from roughly 20 to 90. Antecedent anti-PD-1, anti-PD-L1 or anti-CTLA-4 therapy was permissible, with roughly 36% having received some.

Study findings and constraints: Relative to CD4+, CD8+ T cells held more expanded clones on average. Specificity for antigen went undetermined in the expanded peripheral T cells.

Profiled with immunoSEQ multiplex PCR; TCRdb holds only in-frame clones, not every one. The sample lists some 80,000 clones, about 90% occurring once. The sequencing here drew on CD4+ or CD8+ T cells sorted from blood, taken in a trial of the OX40 agonist ivuxolimab. The V gene is TRBV29-1, the J gene TRBJ2-7; 10 bases agree with TRBD1. This clonotype was sampled from an adult with an advanced solid tumor such as melanoma, head and neck, liver or kidney cancer. The CDR3 protein is CSVEGQGLGEQYF. CDR3 coding DNA: TGCAGCGTTGAGGGACAGGGGTTGGGCGAGCAGTACTTC.